This TCR beta chain is from a study of shared T cell receptors in the human thymus (dated by TCRdb to the early 2020s). The study in broad terms: The study examined how self-reactive, shared T-cell receptor alpha chains are generated in the human thymus.

Including the terminal cysteine and phenylalanine, the CDR3 comprises 15 residues. Only the CDR3 portion is preserved as DNA: 45 bases, with reading frame beginning at the first base. The germline V gene encodes CDR1 MNHNY and CDR2 SVGAGI (reference sequence). Between the V and J ends, shortened by 5 bases and 2 bases respectively, the junction contains 16 bases. A note on this clone: This clone's antigen is unknown. Base qualities are not at hand, and no much larger clone is one base apart.

Library generation was performed with the immunoSEQ multiplex PCR assay. TCRdb took this table from immuneACCESS and kept in-frame rearrangements with V and J called. Such tables lack part of the clones; where checked against another copy, unresolved V genes explain under half of the gap, and the rest is unexplained. The table for this sample lists roughly 550,000 clones; 70% to 80% of them were counted only once. Clones ranked in the top ten supply about 0.013% of the sample. These data were also filed under a second study, of human thymus T cells. As the second publication notes: In Finland, the donors were immunologically healthy infants who were having open corrective cardiac surgery for congenital heart defects. The thymus tissue came from surgical resects taken out during corrective cardiac surgery. Biased V and J gene segment usage appeared to be present in both thymic and peripheral blood repertoires. According to the related research, thymic TCR repertoires were highly overlapping among unrelated individuals. The study used eight infant thymus samples plus four related peripheral blood samples to characterize TCR alpha and beta repertoires. Donor ages ranged from 7 to 244 days, and the cohort comprised 5 to 7 male and two female infants. After being mechanically released from the tissue, thymocytes were kept at -70 degrees C in pellets of about 8.5-32 million cells. A QIAsymphony instrument was used to extract genomic DNA from the frozen cell pellets. Using the immunoSEQ multiplex PCR assay, the TCRB and TCRAD loci were amplified from a standardized quantity of quality-controlled genomic DNA. Amplicons spanned the V(D)J region at a length sufficient to cover the CDR3 and identify V and J genes. The amplicons were sequenced on an Illumina platform via the commercial immunoSEQ service. Primer bias and sequencing errors were corrected as previously described, and TCRAD and TCRB were defined on the basis of the IMGT database. immunoSEQ Analyzer 3.0 and VDJTools were used for repertoire analysis, which covered basic statistics, V/J segment usage, diversity estimates, rarefaction and pairwise overlap. To estimate diversity, the Chao1, ChaoE, Efron-Thisted, Shannon and inverse Simpson indices were applied, and diversity was also estimated on datasets down-sampled to the smallest sample. Repertoire overlap was assessed by strict matching of CDR3 nucleotide sequence, V gene and J gene, and clustering was done by Jaccard-based multidimensional scaling. On average, roughly 810,000 unique TCRB clonotypes were obtained from thymus samples, compared with 65,000 to 90,000 from blood samples.

The sequencing input was thymocytes. This clonotype was sampled from a boy in the first two years of life with a congenital heart defect. Donor details come from another sample of the same person, matched by shared clones. The sequence links TRBV6-6 to TRBJ2-7; a tentative D match to TRBD1 spans 6 bases. The DNA is TGTGCCAGCAGTCTCGTCCAGGGGAAAACCTACGAGCAGTACTTC. This encodes CASSLVQGKTYEQYF.